This TCR beta chain emerged from a study of blood T cell repertoires in COVID-19. Across the whole study: The origin of the acute and convalescent COVID-19 samples was the United States, Italy and Spain. T cells, B-cell-depleted T cells, or PBMCs provided the cDNA or gDNA that served as material.

This clone occurred once. Study processing details: Scientists estimated how many nucleated cells there were by amplifying reference gene primers. The table came from immunoSEQ multiplex PCR; TCRdb's copy has only in-frame clones and leaves some out. V and J calls and clone size are those listed in that table; D and trimming were worked out from the DNA. The sample carries about 170,000 clones, more than 75% recorded once. After removal of 2 bases from V and 0 bases from J, the junction contained 7 bases not matched to a gene. Germline V CDR1 and CDR2: MNHEY, SMNVEV (reference sequence). The CDR3 contains 18 residues.

J is TRBJ2-6 and V is TRBV27; 7 bases are a match to TRBD1. Sequencing was done on a sample of peripheral blood. The receptor was isolated from a man aged 45-60 years who had recovered from COVID-19. CDR3 sequence (DNA): TGTGCCAGCAGTTTAGTCCAGGGGGTAAACTCTGGGGCCAACGTCCTGACTTTC. This codes for CASSLVQGVNSGANVLTF.